A single TCR beta chain is shown here with its context. J lost 7 bases, V lost 5 bases, and 8 bases had no gene match. The CDR3 totals 17 residues. CDR1 is MRHNA, CDR2 SNTAGT, per germline. This record comes from a study of preoperative IRX-2 immunotherapy in early breast cancer. Documented treatment: preoperative locoregional IRX-2 cytokine immunotherapy. This phase Ib study tested locoregional IRX-2 cytokine immunotherapy given before surgery. Clones were read by immunoSEQ multiplex PCR, and TCRdb kept only the in-frame ones, dropping some. Among 30,000 to 35,000 clones listed, over 90% were seen once.

The sample was gathered from a patient treated with IRX-2 immunotherapy. The rearrangement uses TRBV6-4 and TRBJ2-1; TRBD2 agrees at 16 bases. The clonotype comes from a human donor with breast cancer. The CDR3 here is CASSPGTSGGVWNEQFF. DNA of the CDR3: TGTGCCAGCAGTCCTGGGACTAGCGGGGGGGTATGGAATGAGCAGTTCTTC.